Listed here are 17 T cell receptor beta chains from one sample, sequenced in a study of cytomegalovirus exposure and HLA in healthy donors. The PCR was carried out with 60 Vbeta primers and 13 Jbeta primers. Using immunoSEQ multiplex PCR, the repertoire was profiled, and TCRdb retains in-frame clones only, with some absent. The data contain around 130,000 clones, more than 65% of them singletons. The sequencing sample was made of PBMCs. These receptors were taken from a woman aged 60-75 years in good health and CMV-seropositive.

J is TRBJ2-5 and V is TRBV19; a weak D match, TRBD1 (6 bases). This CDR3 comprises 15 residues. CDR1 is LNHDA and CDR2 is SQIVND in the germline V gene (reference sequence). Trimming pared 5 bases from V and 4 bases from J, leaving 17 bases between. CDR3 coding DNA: TGTGCCAGTAGTGTCCACAGGGTAGTAGGAGAGACCCAGTACTTC. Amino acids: CASSVHRVVGETQYF.

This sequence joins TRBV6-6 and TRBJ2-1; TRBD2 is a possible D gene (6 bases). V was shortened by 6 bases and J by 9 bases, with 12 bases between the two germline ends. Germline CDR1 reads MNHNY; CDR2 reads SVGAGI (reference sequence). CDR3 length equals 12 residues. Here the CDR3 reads CASSPVAVEQFF. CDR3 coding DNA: TGTGCCAGCAGCCCAGTAGCGGTTGAGCAGTTCTTC.

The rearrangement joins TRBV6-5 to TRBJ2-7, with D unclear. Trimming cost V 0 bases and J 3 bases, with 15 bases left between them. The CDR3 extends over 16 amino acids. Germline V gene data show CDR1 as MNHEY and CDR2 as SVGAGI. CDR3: CASSYSKARGNYEQYF. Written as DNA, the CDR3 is TGTGCCAGCAGTTACTCGAAGGCACGAGGCAACTACGAGCAGTACTTC.

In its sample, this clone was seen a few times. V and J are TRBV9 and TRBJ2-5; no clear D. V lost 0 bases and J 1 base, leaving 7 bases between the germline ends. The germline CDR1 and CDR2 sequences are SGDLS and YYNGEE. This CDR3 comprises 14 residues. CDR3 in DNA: TGTGCCAGCAGCGTAGACAGTATCCAAGAGACCCAGTACTTC. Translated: CASSVDSIQETQYF.

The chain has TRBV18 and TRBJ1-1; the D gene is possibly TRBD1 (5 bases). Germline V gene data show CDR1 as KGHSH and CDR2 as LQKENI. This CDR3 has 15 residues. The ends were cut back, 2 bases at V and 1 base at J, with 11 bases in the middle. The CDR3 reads CASSPSTVPNTEAFF. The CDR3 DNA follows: TGTGCCAGCTCACCATCGACAGTGCCGAACACTGAAGCTTTCTTT.

The DNA for the CDR3 is TGCGCCAGCAGACCAGGGGGTGCGAACACTGAAGCTTTCTTT. It yields the protein CASRPGGANTEAFF. V usage is TRBV10-1 and J usage is TRBJ1-1; TRBD1 aligns across 7 bases. CDR1 WNHNN and CDR2 SYGVQD come from the germline V gene (reference sequence). The CDR3 has 14 amino acids. Trimming at V came to 6 bases and at J to 1 base, leaving 5 bases not matched to a gene.

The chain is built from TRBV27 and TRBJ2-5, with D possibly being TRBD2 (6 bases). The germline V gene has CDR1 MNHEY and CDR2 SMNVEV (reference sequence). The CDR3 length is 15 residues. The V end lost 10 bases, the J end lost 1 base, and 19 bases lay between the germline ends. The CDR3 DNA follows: TGTGCCACCTACCGGGCGGGGCACCCCCAAGAGACCCAGTACTTC. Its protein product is CATYRAGHPQETQYF.

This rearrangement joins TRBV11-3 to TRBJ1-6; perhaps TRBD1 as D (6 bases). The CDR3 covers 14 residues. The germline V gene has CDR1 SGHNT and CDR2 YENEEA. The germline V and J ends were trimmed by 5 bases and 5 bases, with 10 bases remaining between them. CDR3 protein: CASSRRQDNSPLHF. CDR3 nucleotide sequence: TGTGCCAGCAGCCGCCGACAGGATAATTCACCCCTCCACTTT.

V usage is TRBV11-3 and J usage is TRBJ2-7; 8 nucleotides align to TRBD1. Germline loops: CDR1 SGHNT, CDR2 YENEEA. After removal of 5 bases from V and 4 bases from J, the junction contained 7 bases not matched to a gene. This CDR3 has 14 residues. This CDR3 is CASSRETGGYEQYF. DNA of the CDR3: TGTGCCAGCAGCCGGGAAACAGGGGGATACGAGCAGTACTTC.

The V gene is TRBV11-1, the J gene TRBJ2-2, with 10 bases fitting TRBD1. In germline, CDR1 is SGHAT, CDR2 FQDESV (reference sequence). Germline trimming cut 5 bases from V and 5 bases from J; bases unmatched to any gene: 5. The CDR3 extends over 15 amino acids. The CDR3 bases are TGTGCCAGCAGCCGCCGGACAGGGGGAACCGGGGAGCTGTTTTTT. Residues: CASSRRTGGTGELFF.

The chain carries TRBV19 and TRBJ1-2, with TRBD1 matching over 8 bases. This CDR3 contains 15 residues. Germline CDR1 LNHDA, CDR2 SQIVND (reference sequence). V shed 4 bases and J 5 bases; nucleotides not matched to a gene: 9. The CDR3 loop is CASSTRHRGKYGYTF. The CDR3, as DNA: TGTGCCAGTAGTACGCGCCACAGGGGGAAATATGGCTACACCTTC.

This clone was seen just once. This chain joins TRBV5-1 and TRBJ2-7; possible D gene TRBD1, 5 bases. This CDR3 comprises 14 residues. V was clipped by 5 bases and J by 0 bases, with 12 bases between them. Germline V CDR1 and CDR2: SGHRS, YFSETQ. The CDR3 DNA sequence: TGCGCCAGCAGGCAGGACATGAGCTCCTACGAGCAGTACTTC. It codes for CASRQDMSSYEQYF. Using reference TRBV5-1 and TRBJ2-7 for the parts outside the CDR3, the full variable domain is KAGVTQTPRYLIKTRGQQVTLSCSPISGHRSVSWYQQTPGQGLQFLFEYFSETQRNKGNFPGRFSGRQFSNSRSEMNVSTLELGDSALYLCASRQDMSSYEQYFGPGTRLTVT.

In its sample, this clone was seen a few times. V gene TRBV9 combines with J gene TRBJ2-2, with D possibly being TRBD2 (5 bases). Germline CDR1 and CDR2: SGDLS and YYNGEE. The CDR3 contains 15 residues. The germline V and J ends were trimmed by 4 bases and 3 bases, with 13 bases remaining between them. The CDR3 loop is CASSSAVVYTGELFF. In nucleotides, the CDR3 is TGTGCCAGCAGCTCAGCGGTTGTGTACACCGGGGAGCTGTTTTTT.

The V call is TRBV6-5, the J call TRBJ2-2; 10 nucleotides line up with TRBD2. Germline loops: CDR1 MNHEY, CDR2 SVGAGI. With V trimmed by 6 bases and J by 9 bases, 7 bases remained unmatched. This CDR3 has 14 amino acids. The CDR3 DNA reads TGTGCCAGCAGGGCGGGACTAGCGAAGAGGGAGCTGTTTTTT. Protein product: CASRAGLAKRELFF.

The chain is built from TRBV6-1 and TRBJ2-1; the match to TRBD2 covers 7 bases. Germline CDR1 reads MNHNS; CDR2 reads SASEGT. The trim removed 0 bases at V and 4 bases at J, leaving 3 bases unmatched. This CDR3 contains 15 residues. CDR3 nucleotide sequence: TGTGCCAGCAGTGAAGCGGCGGGGGTTTACAATGAGCAGTTCTTC. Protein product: CASSEAAGVYNEQFF.

For the CDR3, the DNA is TGTGCCAGCATGGCGTGGGGGCCGGGAGAGACCCAGTACTTC. This gives the protein CASMAWGPGETQYF. V and J are TRBV27 and TRBJ2-5, with a tentative D call TRBD1 (6 bases). The CDR3 is made up of 14 amino acids. Germline values: CDR1 MNHEY, CDR2 SMNVEV (reference sequence). Trimming shortened V by 7 bases and J by 4 bases, and 16 bases separated the two germline ends.

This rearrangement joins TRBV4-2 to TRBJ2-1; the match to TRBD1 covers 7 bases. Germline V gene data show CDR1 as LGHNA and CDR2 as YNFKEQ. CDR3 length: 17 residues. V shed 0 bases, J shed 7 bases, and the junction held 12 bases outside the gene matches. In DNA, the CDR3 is TGTGCCAGCAGCCAAGAATCCGGGACAGCCGGGTGGAATGAGCAGTTCTTC. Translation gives CASSQESGTAGWNEQFF.